These 21 T cell receptor beta chains share one sample of origin, sequenced in a study of control samples from healthy donors and cancer patients. Profiled with immunoSEQ multiplex PCR; TCRdb holds only in-frame clones, not every one. The table has over 100,000 clones, approximately 90% seen once. Sequences were obtained from blood. The receptors were sampled from a woman between 45 and 60 years old in good health.

The V call is TRBV5-6, the J call TRBJ1-1; 7 nucleotides agree with TRBD1. CDR1 is SGHDT and CDR2 is YYEEEE in the germline V gene. The CDR3 is 16 amino acids. V was clipped by 3 bases and J by 3 bases; unmatched bases: 11. The CDR3 sequence is CASSCVPGQTDTEAFF. For the CDR3, the DNA is TGTGCCAGCAGCTGTGTTCCGGGACAGACGGACACTGAAGCTTTCTTT.

The gene calls are TRBV4-1 and TRBJ1-5; D remains ambiguous. Germline values: CDR1 MGHRA, CDR2 YSYEKL. The ends were cut back, 1 base at V and 0 bases at J, with 7 bases in the middle. This CDR3 comprises 15 residues. As DNA, the CDR3 is TGCGCCAGCAGCCAAGGCAGATATAGCAATCAGCCCCAGCATTTT. It translates to CASSQGRYSNQPQHF.

This clone showed up just once. V is TRBV19 and J is TRBJ2-1; D perhaps matches TRBD2 (5 bases). Germline assignment: CDR1 LNHDA and CDR2 SQIVND (reference sequence). The CDR3 spans 14 residues. The germline V and J ends were trimmed by 4 bases and 10 bases, with 17 bases remaining between them. CDR3 residues: CASSNTALGVEQFF. The CDR3 DNA is TGTGCCAGTAGTAACACTGCCTTGGGAGTAGAGCAGTTCTTC.

The chain links TRBV9 to TRBJ2-5; weak D call: TRBD2 (7 bases). CDR1 is SGDLS and CDR2 is YYNGEE in the germline V gene. V was clipped by 7 bases and J by 5 bases, with 24 bases between them. The CDR3 is 16 amino acids. The CDR3 nucleotides are TGTGCCAGCTCCCTCCGAAGGGGGGGCGAGTCCGAGACCCAGTACTTC. This sequence encodes CASSLRRGGESETQYF.

This clone was picked up a small number of times. J is TRBJ1-5 and V is TRBV19; 10 bases fit TRBD1. The CDR3 contains 15 residues. V dropped 3 bases and J dropped 5; count of bases not matched to a gene: 4. CDR1 and CDR2 (germline): LNHDA, SQIVND (reference sequence). The CDR3 region is CASSIPTGGHQPQHF. CDR3 nucleotides: TGTGCCAGTAGTATCCCGACAGGGGGCCATCAGCCCCAGCATTTT.

The table lists this clone with a few counts. This rearrangement joins TRBV5-1 to TRBJ2-2, with D tentatively TRBD2 (6 bases). The CDR3 is 13 residues long. V dropped 5 bases and J dropped 7 bases, with 12 bases sitting between them. CDR1 and CDR2 (germline): SGHRS, YFSETQ. CDR3 nucleotide sequence: TGCGCCAGCAGGCCGGGGACTGACGGGGAGCTGTTTTTT. Encoded protein: CASRPGTDGELFF.

The rearrangement uses TRBV13 and TRBJ1-1, with a possible D match to TRBD1 (5 bases). The V gene lost 6 bases and the J gene lost 5 bases, with 13 bases spanning the gap. This CDR3 region has 13 residues. CDR1 and CDR2 (germline): PRHDT, FYEKMQ (reference sequence). CDR3 coding DNA: TGTGCCAGCAGGGGGCGCGAGGATACTGAAGCTTTCTTT. Its protein is CASRGREDTEAFF.

The V gene is TRBV30, the J gene TRBJ2-1; the match to TRBD2 covers 10 bases. V dropped 0 bases and J dropped 2; count of bases not matched to a gene: 1. Germline V gives CDR1 GTSNPN, CDR2 SVGIG (reference sequence). The CDR3 is 15 amino acids. In DNA form, the CDR3 reads TGTGCCTGGAGTGTACTAGCGGGGCCCTACAATGAGCAGTTCTTC. This sequence encodes CAWSVLAGPYNEQFF.

The chain employs TRBV18 and TRBJ2-7; D call uncertain. The ends were cut back, 3 bases at V and 3 bases at J, with 9 bases in the middle. Germline-derived CDR1 and CDR2 are KGHSH and LQKENI. The CDR3 sequence is 13 residues long. The CDR3 bases are TGTGCCAGCTCACCGTCACCATTCTACGAGCAGTACTTC. It yields the protein CASSPSPFYEQYF.

The chain's CDR3 is CASSHLPGLAGDNEQFF. In DNA form, the CDR3 reads TGCGCCAGCAGCCATCTACCGGGACTAGCGGGAGACAATGAGCAGTTCTTC. This chain joins TRBV4-1 and TRBJ2-1; the match to TRBD2 covers 14 bases. The germline V gene encodes CDR1 MGHRA and CDR2 YSYEKL. Trimming took 3 bases from V and 5 from J; bases not matched to a gene: 6. This CDR3 has 17 amino acids.

V usage is TRBV14 and J usage is TRBJ2-7; D is perhaps TRBD1 (6 bases). The CDR3 totals 14 residues. V gave up 4 bases and J gave up 0 bases, with 10 bases separating them. Germline loops: CDR1 SGHDN, CDR2 FVKESK. This CDR3 is CASSPWTASYEQYF. CDR3 nucleotide sequence: TGTGCCAGCAGCCCCTGGACAGCCTCCTACGAGCAGTACTTC.

CDR3 amino acids: CASSLSGDREYNEQFF. The CDR3 coding sequence is TGTGCCAGCAGTTTATCGGGTGACAGGGAGTACAATGAGCAGTTCTTC. V usage is TRBV28 and J usage is TRBJ2-1, with 7 bases fitting TRBD1. The germline CDR1 and CDR2 sequences are MDHEN and SYDVKM. The CDR3 consists of 16 residues. V trimming: 1 base; J trimming: 4 bases; junction bases outside the gene matches: 7.

The chain combines TRBV7-9 with TRBJ1-6; D is perhaps TRBD1 (5 bases). The CDR3 length is 16 residues. Trimming cost V 1 base and J 7 bases, with 14 bases left between them. CDR1 SEHNR and CDR2 FQNEAQ come from the germline V gene (reference sequence). The CDR3, as DNA: TGTGCCAGCAGCTTAGTATTCGCGGGGCTCAATTCACCCCTCCACTTT. It specifies CASSLVFAGLNSPLHF. The variable domain in full, completed from reference TRBV7-9 and TRBJ1-6, reads DTGVSQNPRHKITKRGQNVTFRCDPISEHNRLYWYRQTLGQGPEFLTYFQNEAQLEKSRLLSDRFSAERPKGSFSTLEIQRTEQGDSAMYLCASSLVFAGLNSPLHFGNGTRLTVT.

The chain couples TRBV2 to TRBJ2-5; D is ambiguous. The CDR3 has 10 residues. Trimming took 1 base from V and 6 from J, leaving 0 bases between them. CDR1 and CDR2 from the germline V gene are SNHLY and FYNNEI. CDR3 sequence reads: CASSEETQYF. DNA of the CDR3: TGTGCCAGCAGTGAAGAGACCCAGTACTTC.

In its sample, this clone was seen once. CDR3 loop: CASSWTGGGGEKLFF. The CDR3 DNA reads TGTGCCAGCAGCTGGACAGGGGGCGGGGGGGAAAAACTGTTTTTT. This chain links TRBV7-8 with TRBJ1-4, with 11 nucleotides matching TRBD1. CDR3 length equals 15 residues. Trimming at V came to 4 bases and at J to 8 bases, leaving 6 bases not matched to a gene. The germline V gene has CDR1 SGHVS and CDR2 FQNEAQ.

This clone was seen once. The rearrangement links TRBV11-2 to TRBJ2-1, with D maybe TRBD1 (6 bases). The CDR3 contains 14 residues. Trimming cost V 6 bases and J 7 bases, with 16 bases left between them. Germline V CDR1 and CDR2: SGHAT, FQNNGV. As DNA, the CDR3 is TGTGCCAGCAGAAACCAACAGGGAGTGAATGAGCAGTTCTTC. Protein: CASRNQQGVNEQFF.

The chain couples TRBV20-1 to TRBJ1-2, with TRBD1 matching over 7 bases. The length of the CDR3 is 11 residues. Trimming removed 6 bases from V and 7 bases from J; junction bases left unmatched: 5. Germline lookup yields CDR1 DFQATT and CDR2 SNEGSKA (reference sequence). CDR3 sequence (DNA): TGCAGTGCAGGGGGCAGGGGTGGCTACACCTTC. This gives the protein CSAGGRGGYTF.

V gene TRBV9 combines with J gene TRBJ2-3; D is ambiguous. V was cut by 4 bases and J by 6 bases, with 18 bases left in between. This CDR3 is 15 amino acids long. Germline V gene data show CDR1 as SGDLS and CDR2 as YYNGEE. CDR3 sequence reads: CASSPHPQGSDTQYF. DNA of the CDR3: TGTGCCAGCAGCCCCCACCCCCAAGGATCTGATACGCAGTATTTT.

Here the CDR3 DNA reads TGCAGCGCAACGACTCCGGGCGGGAGTTCCGGGGAGCTGTTTTTT. Translation: CSATTPGGSSGELFF. The V gene is TRBV29-1, the J gene TRBJ2-2; 7 bases are shared with TRBD2. The CDR3 sequence is 15 residues long. After removal of 7 bases from V and 6 bases from J, the junction contained 14 bases not matched to a gene. CDR1 and CDR2 from the germline V gene are SQVTM and ANQGSEA.

This clone was found once. The rearrangement uses TRBV24-1 and TRBJ2-2; D call uncertain. CDR1 is KGHDR and CDR2 is SFDVKD in the germline V gene. The V end was cut by 5 bases, the J end by 4 bases, with 10 bases between. This CDR3 comprises 14 residues. The chain's CDR3 is CATSGASITGELFF. CDR3 sequence (DNA): TGTGCCACCAGTGGAGCCAGTATCACCGGGGAGCTGTTTTTT.

V is TRBV23-1 and J is TRBJ2-7; 7 bases fit TRBD1. TRBV23-1 is identified as an open reading frame with a role that is uncertain. CDR3 length equals 14 residues. V gave up 4 bases and J gave up 5 bases; unmatched junction bases: 8. The CDR3 protein is CASSRVPTGHEQYV. For the CDR3, the DNA is TGCGCCAGCAGTCGGGTACCGACAGGGCACGAGCAGTACGTC.